The next 20 T cell receptor beta chains were all read from a single sample in a study of T cell responses to AZD1222 COVID-19 vaccine. The method was immunoSEQ multiplex PCR; TCRdb's version includes in-frame clones alone and lacks a portion of them. Of 86,000 or so clones listed, about 88% are singletons. Sample: peripheral blood, taken 28 days after the second AZD1222 dose. Source of these receptors: an adult who received the AZD1222 COVID-19 vaccine.

The V call is TRBV7-8, the J call TRBJ1-5; perhaps TRBD1 as D (6 bases). The V end was cut by 5 bases, the J end by 4 bases, with 9 bases between. This CDR3 has 13 amino acids. Germline V gene data show CDR1 as SGHVS and CDR2 as FQNEAQ. The CDR3 loop reads CASSPDRNQPQHF. CDR3 DNA: TGTGCCAGCAGCCCCGACAGGAATCAGCCCCAGCATTTT.

V usage is TRBV6-5 and J usage is TRBJ2-1; TRBD2 matches 7 bases. With 2 bases clipped from V and 8 bases from J, the junction kept 12 bases outside the gene matches. CDR3 length: 16 residues. The V gene's germline CDR1 is MNHEY and CDR2 SVGAGI. CDR3 residues: CASSYTYVTSSHEQFF. CDR3 nucleotide sequence: TGTGCCAGCAGTTACACTTACGTGACTAGCTCCCATGAGCAGTTCTTC.

CDR3 DNA: TGCAGCGCGCGGGACGGAATGAACACTGAAGCTTTCTTT. The encoded protein is CSARDGMNTEAFF. This chain links TRBV29-1 with TRBJ1-1; tentatively, D is TRBD1 (5 bases). Trimming left V 7 bases short and J 0 bases short, with 12 bases between. This CDR3 spans 13 amino acids. Germline lookup yields CDR1 SQVTM and CDR2 ANQGSEA.

The V call is TRBV6-5, the J call TRBJ2-7; TRBD2 is a possible D gene (5 bases). The CDR3 length is 14 residues. Trimming took off 8 bases at V and 0 bases at J, with 14 bases between the two ends. Germline loops: CDR1 MNHEY, CDR2 SVGAGI. The CDR3 protein is CASLRLGSSYEQYF. CDR3 DNA: TGTGCCAGCCTTCGGCTGGGGAGCTCCTACGAGCAGTACTTC.

This clone appeared a single time. The chain uses TRBV27 and TRBJ2-1, with D unresolved. Deletions cut 3 bases from V and 8 bases from J, with 17 bases between. CDR1 MNHEY and CDR2 SMNVEV come from the germline V gene (reference sequence). The CDR3 has 15 residues. CDR3 loop: CASSFYGRPEYEQFF. CDR3 sequence (DNA): TGTGCCAGCAGTTTTTACGGACGGCCTGAGTATGAGCAGTTCTTC.

The chain uses TRBV10-1 and TRBJ2-1; no firm D call. CDR3 length: 14 amino acids. Trimming cost V 3 bases and J 4 bases, with 10 bases left between them. The germline gives CDR1 WNHNN, CDR2 SYGVQD (reference sequence). CDR3 bases: TGCGCCAGCAGTGAAGCTTTATCATACAATGAGCAGTTCTTC. Translating it yields CASSEALSYNEQFF.

This chain uses TRBV19 with TRBJ2-7; D unclear. Germline V gives CDR1 LNHDA, CDR2 SQIVND (reference sequence). V was trimmed by 4 bases and J by 0 bases, leaving 13 bases between them. CDR3 length: 15 residues. The CDR3 spells CASSRAASSSYEQYF. The DNA for the CDR3 is TGTGCCAGTAGTAGGGCCGCGTCGAGCTCCTACGAGCAGTACTTC.

This clone was recorded once. The V gene is TRBV7-6, the J gene TRBJ2-5; D is perhaps TRBD1 (6 bases). CDR1 is SGHVS and CDR2 is FNYEAQ in the germline V gene. The CDR3 is 15 amino acids. V lost 5 bases and J lost 6, with 19 bases in between. The CDR3: CASSLGTTGSQTQYF. The CDR3 DNA follows: TGTGCCAGCAGCCTGGGAACGACAGGCTCGCAGACCCAGTACTTC.

V is TRBV7-2 and J is TRBJ1-5; maybe TRBD1 (6 bases). V was shortened by 5 bases and J by 0 bases, with 8 bases between the two germline ends. Looked up from germline, CDR1 is SGHTA and CDR2 is FQGNSA. The CDR3 loop spans 14 amino acids. CDR3: CASSPDSSNQPQHF. In DNA form, the CDR3 reads TGTGCCAGCAGCCCGGACAGTAGCAATCAGCCCCAGCATTTT.

CDR3 sequence reads: CSAWKGAQYF. The CDR3 bases are TGCAGTGCCTGGAAGGGGGCTCAGTACTTC. V usage is TRBV20-1 and J usage is TRBJ2-7, with TRBD1 identical over 7 bases. CDR3 length: 10 amino acids. CDR1 is DFQATT, CDR2 SNEGSKA, per germline (reference sequence). V shed 6 bases and J 10 bases; nucleotides not matched to a gene: 6.

V is TRBV7-2 and J is TRBJ2-7; 7 nucleotides agree with TRBD2. After removal of 5 bases from V and 4 bases from J, the junction contained 14 bases not matched to a gene. The CDR3 contains 16 residues. Germline CDR1 and CDR2: SGHTA and FQGNSA. CDR3 nucleotide sequence: TGTGCCAGCAGCCAAAGACGCGCTAGCGGACTTTACGAGCAGTACTTC. It encodes CASSQRRASGLYEQYF.

This chain joins TRBV14 and TRBJ2-7; possibly TRBD1 for D (6 bases). Germline lookup yields CDR1 SGHDN and CDR2 FVKESK. V lost 4 bases and J 4 bases, leaving 11 bases between the germline ends. This CDR3 is 13 amino acids long. In DNA, the CDR3 is TGTGCCAGCAGCCTCCGGGACATATACGAGCAGTACTTC. This translates into CASSLRDIYEQYF.

The chain joins TRBV11-3 to TRBJ2-3, with D perhaps matching TRBD1 or TRBD2 (5 bases each). Per the germline V gene, CDR1 is SGHNT and CDR2 is YENEEA. The V and J ends lost 1 base and 1 base respectively, with 12 bases between them. The CDR3 length is 16 residues. In nucleotides, the CDR3 is TGTGCCAGCAGCTTAGGGGGCGGGTTAGGCACAGATACGCAGTATTTT. Amino acids: CASSLGGGLGTDTQYF.

The J gene is TRBJ2-2, the V gene TRBV11-2; 10 bases match TRBD2. The CDR3 is 16 residues long. Germline-derived CDR1 and CDR2 are SGHAT and FQNNGV. J lost 4 bases, V lost 4 bases, and 6 bases had no gene match. The DNA of the CDR3 is TGTGCCAGCAGCTCTCCGGGACTAGCGCTCACCGGGGAGCTGTTTTTT. This codes for CASSSPGLALTGELFF.

V is TRBV18 and J is TRBJ2-5; 7 bases are shared with TRBD1. The CDR3 covers 15 residues. Germline CDR1 reads KGHSH; CDR2 reads LQKENI. V lost 4 bases and J lost 3; bases outside the gene matches: 8. The CDR3 DNA reads TGTGCCAGCTCACTCGCCGGGACAGATAAAGAGACCCAGTACTTC. Translation: CASSLAGTDKETQYF.

Only one count was recorded for this clone. V and J are TRBV27 and TRBJ1-5; 7 nucleotides match TRBD1. V shed 6 bases, J shed 3 bases, and the junction held 5 bases outside the gene matches. CDR1 is MNHEY, CDR2 SMNVEV, per germline (reference sequence). The CDR3 is 14 amino acids. In DNA, the CDR3 is TGTGCCAGCAGGCGGGACAGAGACAATCAGCCCCAGCATTTT. Translating it yields CASRRDRDNQPQHF.

V usage is TRBV4-3 and J usage is TRBJ2-1, with a possible D match to TRBD2 (6 bases). CDR1 LGHNA and CDR2 YSLEER come from the germline V gene. This CDR3 contains 16 residues. Trimming removed 3 bases at V and 3 bases at J, with 15 bases between. In DNA form, the CDR3 reads TGCGCCAGCAGCCAGAGTAGCGGCTTATACTACAATGAGCAGTTCTTC. This gives the protein CASSQSSGLYYNEQFF.

This chain joins TRBV2 and TRBJ1-5; D call uncertain. The CDR3 contains 14 residues. V dropped 6 bases and J dropped 0 bases, with 9 bases sitting between them. Germline V gene data show CDR1 as SNHLY and CDR2 as FYNNEI. Here the CDR3 reads CASSQTYSNQPQHF. The CDR3 nucleotides are TGTGCCAGCAGCCAGACGTATAGCAATCAGCCCCAGCATTTT. Drawing the rest from reference TRBV2 and TRBJ1-5, the complete variable domain is EPEVTQTPSHQVTQMGQEVILRCVPISNHLYFYWYRQILGQKVEFLVSFYNNEISEKSEIFDDQFSVERPDGSNFTLKIRSTKLEDSAMYFCASSQTYSNQPQHFGDGTRLSIL.

This chain connects TRBV12-3 or TRBV12-4 to TRBJ1-6; tentatively, D is TRBD1 (6 bases). Trimming left V 8 bases short and J 5 bases short, with 10 bases between. The CDR3 is 13 residues long. The CDR3 nucleotides read TGTGCCAGCCGACAGGCCCATAATTCACCCCTCCACTTT. Amino acid sequence: CASRQAHNSPLHF.

The gene calls are TRBV7-9 and TRBJ2-4; 7 bases match TRBD2. With 6 bases clipped from V and 1 base from J, the junction kept 9 bases outside the gene matches. The CDR3 runs to 16 residues. Germline V gives CDR1 SEHNR, CDR2 FQNEAQ (reference sequence). CDR3 residues: CASSLWEGSAKNIQYF. In nucleotides, the CDR3 is TGTGCCAGCAGTCTCTGGGAGGGTTCTGCCAAAAACATTCAGTACTTC.